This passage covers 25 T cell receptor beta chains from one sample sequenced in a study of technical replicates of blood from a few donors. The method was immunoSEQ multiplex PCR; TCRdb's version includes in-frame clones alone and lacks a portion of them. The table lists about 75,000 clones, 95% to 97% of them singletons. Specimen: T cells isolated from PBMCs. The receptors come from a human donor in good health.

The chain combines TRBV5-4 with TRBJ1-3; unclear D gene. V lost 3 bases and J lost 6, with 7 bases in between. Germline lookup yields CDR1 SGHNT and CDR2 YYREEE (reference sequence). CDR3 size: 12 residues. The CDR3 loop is CASSWEENTIYF. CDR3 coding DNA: TGTGCCAGCAGCTGGGAGGAAAACACCATATATTTT.

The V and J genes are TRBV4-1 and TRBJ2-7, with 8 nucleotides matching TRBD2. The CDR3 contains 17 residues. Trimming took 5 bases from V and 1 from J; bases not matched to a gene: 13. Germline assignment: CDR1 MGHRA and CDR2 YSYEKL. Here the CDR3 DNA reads TGCGCCAGCAGCTTGGGTCAATTAGCGGGGCCTTCCTACGAGCAGTACTTC. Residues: CASSLGQLAGPSYEQYF.

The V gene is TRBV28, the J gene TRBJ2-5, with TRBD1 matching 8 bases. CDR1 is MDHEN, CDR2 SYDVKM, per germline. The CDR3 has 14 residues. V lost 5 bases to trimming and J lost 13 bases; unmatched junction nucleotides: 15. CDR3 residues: CASSPQGAGGYRYF. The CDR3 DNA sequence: TGTGCCAGCAGTCCCCAGGGGGCAGGTGGATACCGGTACTTC. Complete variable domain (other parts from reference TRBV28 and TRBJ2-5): DVKVTQSSRYLVKRTGEKVFLECVQDMDHENMFWYRQDPGLGLRLIYFSYDVKMKEKGDIPEGYSVSREKKERFSLILESASTNQTSMYLCASSPQGAGGYRYFGPGTRLLVL.

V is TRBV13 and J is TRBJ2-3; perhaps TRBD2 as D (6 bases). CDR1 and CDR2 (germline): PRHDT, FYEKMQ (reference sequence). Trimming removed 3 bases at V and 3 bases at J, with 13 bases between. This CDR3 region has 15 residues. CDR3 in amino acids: CASSLQGGETDTQYF. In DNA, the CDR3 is TGTGCCAGCAGCTTGCAAGGAGGGGAAACAGATACGCAGTATTTT.

CDR3 sequence reads: CASSELTGYPQPQHF. For the CDR3, the DNA is TGTGCCAGCAGTGAATTGACAGGGTATCCTCAGCCCCAGCATTTT. The chain has TRBV6-1 and TRBJ1-5; TRBD1 matches at 7 bases. Germline V gives CDR1 MNHNS, CDR2 SASEGT. The CDR3 is 15 residues long. V dropped 2 bases and J dropped 6; count of bases not matched to a gene: 7.

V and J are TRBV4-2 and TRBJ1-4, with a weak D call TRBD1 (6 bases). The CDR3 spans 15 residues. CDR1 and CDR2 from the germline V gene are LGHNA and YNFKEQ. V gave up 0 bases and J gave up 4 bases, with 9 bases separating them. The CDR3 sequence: CASSQDYRVNEKLFF. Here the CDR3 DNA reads TGTGCCAGCAGCCAAGACTACAGGGTTAATGAAAAACTGTTTTTT.

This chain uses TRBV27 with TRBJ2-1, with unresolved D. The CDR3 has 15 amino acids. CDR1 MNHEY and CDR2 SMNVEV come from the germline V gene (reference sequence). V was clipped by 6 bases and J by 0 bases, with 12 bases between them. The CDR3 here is CASRTTSFSYNEQFF. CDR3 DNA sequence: TGTGCCAGCAGGACGACAAGTTTCTCCTACAATGAGCAGTTCTTC.

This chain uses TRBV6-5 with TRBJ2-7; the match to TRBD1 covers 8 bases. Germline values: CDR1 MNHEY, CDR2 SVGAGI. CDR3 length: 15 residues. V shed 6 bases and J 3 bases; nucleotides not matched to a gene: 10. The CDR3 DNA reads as TGTGCCAGCAGCCGTACAGGGGGATCAGTCTACGAGCAGTACTTC. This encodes CASSRTGGSVYEQYF.

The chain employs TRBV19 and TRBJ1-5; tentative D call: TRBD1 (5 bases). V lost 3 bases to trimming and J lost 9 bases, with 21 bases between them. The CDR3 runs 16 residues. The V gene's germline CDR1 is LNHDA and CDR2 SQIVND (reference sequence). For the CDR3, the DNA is TGTGCCAGTAGTATTCGAATAGGGGTAGGGATATGGCCCCAGCATTTT. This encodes CASSIRIGVGIWPQHF.

CDR3 loop: CATSSGSGVRSGELFF. Written as DNA, the CDR3 is TGTGCCACCAGCAGTGGAAGCGGGGTGAGGTCCGGGGAGCTGTTTTTT. The chain has TRBV15 and TRBJ2-2; 7 bases agree with TRBD2. Unmatched junction bases numbered 10, after V lost 3 bases and J lost 6 bases. In germline, CDR1 is LNHNV, CDR2 YYDKDF (reference sequence). This CDR3 comprises 16 residues.

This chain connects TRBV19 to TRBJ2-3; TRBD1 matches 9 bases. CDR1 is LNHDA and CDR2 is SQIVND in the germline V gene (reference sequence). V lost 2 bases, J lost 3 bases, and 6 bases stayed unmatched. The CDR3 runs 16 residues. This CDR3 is CASSIQSQGATDTQYF. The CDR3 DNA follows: TGTGCCAGTAGTATACAGTCACAGGGGGCAACAGATACGCAGTATTTT.

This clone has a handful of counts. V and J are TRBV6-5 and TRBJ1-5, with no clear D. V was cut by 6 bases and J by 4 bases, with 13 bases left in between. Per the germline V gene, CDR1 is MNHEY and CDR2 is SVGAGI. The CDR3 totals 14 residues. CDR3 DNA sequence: TGTGCCAGCAGCCGGGAACGAGGAAATCAGCCCCAGCATTTT. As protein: CASSRERGNQPQHF.

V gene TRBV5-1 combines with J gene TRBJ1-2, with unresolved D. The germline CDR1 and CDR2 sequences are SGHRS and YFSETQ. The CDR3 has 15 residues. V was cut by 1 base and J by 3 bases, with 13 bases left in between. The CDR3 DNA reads TGCGCCAGCAGCTTGAACCGGGGTGGGGACTATGGCTACACCTTC. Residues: CASSLNRGGDYGYTF.

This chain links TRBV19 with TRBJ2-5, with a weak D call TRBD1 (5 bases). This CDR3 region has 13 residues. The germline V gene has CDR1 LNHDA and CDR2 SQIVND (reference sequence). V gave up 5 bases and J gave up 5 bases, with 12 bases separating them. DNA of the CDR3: TGTGCCAGTAGTCCGACAGTGCGGGAGACCCAGTACTTC. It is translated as CASSPTVRETQYF.

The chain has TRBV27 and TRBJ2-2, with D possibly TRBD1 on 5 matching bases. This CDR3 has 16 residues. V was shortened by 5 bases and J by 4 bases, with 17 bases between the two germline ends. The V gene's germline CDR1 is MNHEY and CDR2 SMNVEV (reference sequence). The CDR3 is CASSIPGLRGTGELFF. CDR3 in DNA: TGTGCCAGCAGTATTCCGGGCCTTAGGGGCACCGGGGAGCTGTTTTTT.

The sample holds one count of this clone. The CDR3 reads CAISESERGGYEQFF. The DNA of the CDR3 is TGTGCCATCAGTGAGTCCGAGCGGGGGGGTTATGAGCAGTTCTTC. This rearrangement joins TRBV10-3 to TRBJ2-1, with 10 bases aligning to TRBD2. Germline-derived CDR1 and CDR2 are ENHRY and SYGVKD. CDR3 size: 15 residues. Losses at the gene ends were 0 bases for V and 8 bases for J; bases not matched to a gene: 4.

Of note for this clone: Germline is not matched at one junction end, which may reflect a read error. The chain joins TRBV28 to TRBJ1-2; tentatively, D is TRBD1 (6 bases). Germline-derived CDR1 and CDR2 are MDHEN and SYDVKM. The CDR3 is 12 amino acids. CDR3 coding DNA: TGTGCCAGCAGTTCAGGGGACTATGGCTACACTTTC. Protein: CASSSGDYGYTF.

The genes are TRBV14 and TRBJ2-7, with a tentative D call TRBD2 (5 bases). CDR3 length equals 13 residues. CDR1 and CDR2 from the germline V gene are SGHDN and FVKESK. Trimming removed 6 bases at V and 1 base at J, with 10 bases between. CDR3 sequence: CASRLDYSYEQYF. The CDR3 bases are TGTGCCAGCAGGCTTGACTATTCCTACGAGCAGTACTTC.

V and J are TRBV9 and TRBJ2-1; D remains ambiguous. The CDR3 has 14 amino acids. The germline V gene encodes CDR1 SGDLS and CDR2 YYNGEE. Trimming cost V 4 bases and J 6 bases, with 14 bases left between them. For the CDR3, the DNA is TGTGCCAGCAGCCTAAACCCGAGTGGCAATGAGCAGTTCTTC. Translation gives CASSLNPSGNEQFF.

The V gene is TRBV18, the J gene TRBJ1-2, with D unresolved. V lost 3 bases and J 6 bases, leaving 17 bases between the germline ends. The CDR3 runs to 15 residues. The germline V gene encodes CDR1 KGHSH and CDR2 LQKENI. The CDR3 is CASSPYDQPGDGYTF. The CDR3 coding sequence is TGTGCCAGCTCACCTTATGACCAGCCAGGCGATGGCTACACCTTC.

The CDR3 reads CASSEVPFDNEQFF. The CDR3 bases are TGTGCCAGCAGTGAGGTACCCTTCGACAATGAGCAGTTCTTC. The chain couples TRBV6-5 to TRBJ2-1; no clear D gene. The CDR3 totals 14 residues. The germline gives CDR1 MNHEY, CDR2 SVGAGI. V was shortened by 5 bases and J by 5 bases, with 13 bases between the two germline ends.

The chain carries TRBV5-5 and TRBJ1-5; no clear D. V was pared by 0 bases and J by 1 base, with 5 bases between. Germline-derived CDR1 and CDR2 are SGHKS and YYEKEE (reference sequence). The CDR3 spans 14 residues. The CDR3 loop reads CASSLDRSNQPQHF. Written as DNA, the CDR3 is TGTGCCAGCAGCTTGGACAGAAGCAATCAGCCCCAGCATTTT. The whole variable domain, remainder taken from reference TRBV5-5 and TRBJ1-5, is DAGVTQSPTHLIKTRGQQVTLRCSPISGHKSVSWYQQVLGQGPQFIFQYYEKEERGRGNFPDRFSARQFPNYSSELNVNALLLGDSALYLCASSLDRSNQPQHFGDGTRLSIL.

CDR3 nucleotide sequence: TGTGCCAGCAGCTTATCCGGACTAGCGGCCTGGGTGGATACGCAGTATTTT. This encodes CASSLSGLAAWVDTQYF. The chain combines TRBV7-6 with TRBJ2-3; 10 positions match TRBD2. The junction had 11 bases not matched to a gene; V was cut back by 2 bases and J by 6 bases. The CDR3 is 17 residues long. The germline V gene has CDR1 SGHVS and CDR2 FNYEAQ.

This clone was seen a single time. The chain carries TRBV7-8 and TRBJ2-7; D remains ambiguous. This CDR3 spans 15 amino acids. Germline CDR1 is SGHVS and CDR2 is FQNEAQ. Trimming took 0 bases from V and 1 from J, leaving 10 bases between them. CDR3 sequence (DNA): TGTGCCAGCAGCTTAGCAGGCAGGAATTCCTACGAGCAGTACTTC. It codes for CASSLAGRNSYEQYF.

Written as DNA, the CDR3 is TGTGCCAGCAGTTTATTTCAGGGGGGCGGCCACGAGCAGTACTTC. This sequence encodes CASSLFQGGGHEQYF. This chain connects TRBV28 to TRBJ2-7, with TRBD1 as a possible D gene (7 bases). The germline V gene has CDR1 MDHEN and CDR2 SYDVKM. The V and J ends lost 1 base and 5 bases respectively, with 15 bases between them. The CDR3 runs 15 residues.